This T cell receptor (beta chain) was profiled in a study of cytomegalovirus exposure and HLA in healthy donors. Clones were sequenced by immunoSEQ multiplex PCR, and TCRdb holds only the in-frame ones, with some missing. Of about 130,000 clones listed, around nine tenths are singletons. Regarding the study as a whole: Researchers catalogued roughly 150 TCR beta chains as cytomegalovirus-associated. High sensitivity and specificity were reportedly achieved when the classifier diagnosed cytomegalovirus status.

The CDR3 loop spans 15 amino acids. In germline, CDR1 is MNHEY, CDR2 SMNVEV (reference sequence). With V trimmed by 8 bases and J by 1 base, 8 bases remained unmatched. A word on this clone: What it binds is not known.

The sequence derives from a young man in good health and CMV-seronegative. The chain carries TRBV27 and TRBJ2-7, with 10 bases fitting TRBD1. Sequencing was performed on PBMCs. The CDR3 here is CASYSPGQGSYEQYF. The CDR3 nucleotides read TGTGCCAGCTATTCTCCGGGACAGGGGTCCTACGAGCAGTACTTC.